The entry that follows covers one TCR beta chain sequence. Its cognate antigen is unknown. In the PCR, 60 Vbeta and 13 Jbeta primers were used. Clones were sequenced by immunoSEQ multiplex PCR, and TCRdb holds only the in-frame ones, with some missing. Seen in this sample are about 120,000 clones; the ten most common clones hold more than 3%. Germline V CDR1 and CDR2: SEHNR, FQNEAQ (reference sequence). V lost 2 bases to trimming and J lost 4 bases, with 6 bases between them. The CDR3 has 13 amino acids. The data are from a study of cytomegalovirus exposure and HLA in healthy donors. General study findings and limits: The productive fraction for most TCR beta V segments was about 87% or about 30% in an earlier analysis.

V and J are TRBV7-9 and TRBJ1-5; D unclear. Sequencing used PBMCs. The sequence was obtained from a man aged 25-45 years in good health and CMV-seronegative. CDR3 amino acids: CASSLTFNQPQHF. The CDR3 bases are TGTGCCAGCAGCTTAACATTTAATCAGCCCCAGCATTTT.